This T cell receptor (beta chain) is from a study of blood T cell repertoires in COVID-19. Only in-frame clones appear in the TCRdb table, and some are missing; sequencing was by immunoSEQ multiplex PCR. The sample holds around 280,000 clones; about 88% are singletons and the top ten take approximately 11%. Germline CDR1 SGHTA, CDR2 FQGNSA. The length of the CDR3 is 15 residues. V shed 5 bases and J 0 bases; nucleotides not matched to a gene: 7. V usage is TRBV7-2 and J usage is TRBJ2-7; 7 positions agree with TRBD1. The sequence came from a woman aged 25 to 45 with COVID-19, enrolled during active disease. The sample comprised peripheral blood. The CDR3 sequence is CASSPGTESSYEQYF. The DNA for the CDR3 is TGTGCCAGCAGCCCTGGGACAGAAAGCTCCTACGAGCAGTACTTC.